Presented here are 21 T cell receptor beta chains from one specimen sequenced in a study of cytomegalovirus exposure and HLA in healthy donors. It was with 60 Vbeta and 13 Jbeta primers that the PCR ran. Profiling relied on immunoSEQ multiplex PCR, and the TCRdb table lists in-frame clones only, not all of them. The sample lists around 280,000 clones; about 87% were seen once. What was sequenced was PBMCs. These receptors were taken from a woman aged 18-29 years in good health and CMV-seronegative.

This CDR3 reads CASSLEGNRKELTNVLTF. CDR3 sequence (DNA): TGTGCCAGCAGCTTGGAAGGGAACAGGAAAGAGTTGACCAACGTCCTGACTTTC. The chain has TRBV13 and TRBJ2-6, with D possibly matching TRBD1 (5 bases). Deletions cut 3 bases from V and 8 bases from J, with 23 bases between. CDR3 size: 18 residues. CDR1 is PRHDT and CDR2 is FYEKMQ in the germline V gene (reference sequence).

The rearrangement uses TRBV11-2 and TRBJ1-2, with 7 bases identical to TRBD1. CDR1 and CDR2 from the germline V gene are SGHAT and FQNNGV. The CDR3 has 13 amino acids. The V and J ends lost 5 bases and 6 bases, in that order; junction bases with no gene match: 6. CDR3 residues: CASSARQGHGYTF. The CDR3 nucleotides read TGTGCCAGCAGCGCCCGACAGGGCCATGGCTACACCTTC.

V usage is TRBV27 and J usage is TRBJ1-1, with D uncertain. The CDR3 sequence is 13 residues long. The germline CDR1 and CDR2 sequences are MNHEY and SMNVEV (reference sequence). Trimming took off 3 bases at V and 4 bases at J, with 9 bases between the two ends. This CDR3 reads CASSFHEATEAFF. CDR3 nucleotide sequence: TGTGCCAGCAGTTTCCACGAGGCCACTGAAGCTTTCTTT.

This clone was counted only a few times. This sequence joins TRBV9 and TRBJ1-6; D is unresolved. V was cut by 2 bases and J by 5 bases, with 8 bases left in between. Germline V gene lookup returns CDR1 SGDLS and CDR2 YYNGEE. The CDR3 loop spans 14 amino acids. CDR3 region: CASSVRPDNSPLHF. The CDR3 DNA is TGTGCCAGCAGCGTTCGTCCTGATAATTCACCCCTCCACTTT.

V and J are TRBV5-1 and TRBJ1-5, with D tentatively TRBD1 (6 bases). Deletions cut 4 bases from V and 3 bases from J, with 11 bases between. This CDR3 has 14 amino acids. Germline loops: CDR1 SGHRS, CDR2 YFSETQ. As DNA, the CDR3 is TGCGCCAGCAGCCCGACAGGAGTCAATCAGCCCCAGCATTTT. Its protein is CASSPTGVNQPQHF.

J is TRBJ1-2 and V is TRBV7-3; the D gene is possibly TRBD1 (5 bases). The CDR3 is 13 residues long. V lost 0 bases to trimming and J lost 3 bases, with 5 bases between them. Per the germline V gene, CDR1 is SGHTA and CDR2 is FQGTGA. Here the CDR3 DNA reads TGTGCCAGCAGCTTAACAGGGGACTATGGCTACACCTTC. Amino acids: CASSLTGDYGYTF.

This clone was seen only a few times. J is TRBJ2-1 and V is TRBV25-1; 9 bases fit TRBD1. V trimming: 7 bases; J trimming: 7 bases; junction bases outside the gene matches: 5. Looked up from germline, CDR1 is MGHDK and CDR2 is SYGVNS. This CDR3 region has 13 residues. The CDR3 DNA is TGTGCCAGCAACGGACAGGGGTGGAATGAGCAGTTCTTC. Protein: CASNGQGWNEQFF.

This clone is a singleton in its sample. In nucleotides, the CDR3 is TGCGCCAGCTCAGGGACAGGGGGATTCGACGAGCAGTACTTC. Protein product: CASSGTGGFDEQYF. The rearrangement links TRBV5-1 to TRBJ2-5; TRBD1 aligns across 11 bases. The J call may be in error: the DNA end matches TRBJ2-7 better. CDR3 length equals 14 residues. In germline, CDR1 is SGHRS, CDR2 YFSETQ.

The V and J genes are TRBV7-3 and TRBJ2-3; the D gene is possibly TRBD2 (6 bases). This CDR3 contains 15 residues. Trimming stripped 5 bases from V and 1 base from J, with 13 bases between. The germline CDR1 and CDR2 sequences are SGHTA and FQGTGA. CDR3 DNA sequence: TGTGCCAGCAGCGCAAACACGGGGGGCACAGATACGCAGTATTTT. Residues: CASSANTGGTDTQYF.

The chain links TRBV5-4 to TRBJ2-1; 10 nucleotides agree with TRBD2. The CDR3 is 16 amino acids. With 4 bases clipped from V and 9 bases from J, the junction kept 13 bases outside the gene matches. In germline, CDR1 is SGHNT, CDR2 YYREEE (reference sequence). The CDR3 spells CASSPRGSGGATEQFF. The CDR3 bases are TGTGCCAGCAGCCCGAGGGGCAGCGGGGGGGCTACTGAGCAGTTCTTC.

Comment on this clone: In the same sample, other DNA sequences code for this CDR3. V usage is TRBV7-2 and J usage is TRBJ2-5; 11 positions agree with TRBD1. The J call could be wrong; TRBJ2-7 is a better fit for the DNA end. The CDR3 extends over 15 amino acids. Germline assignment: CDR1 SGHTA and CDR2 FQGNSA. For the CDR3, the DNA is TGTGCCAGCAGCTTAGTGGGGACAGGGGGCTACGAGCAGTACTTC. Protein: CASSLVGTGGYEQYF.

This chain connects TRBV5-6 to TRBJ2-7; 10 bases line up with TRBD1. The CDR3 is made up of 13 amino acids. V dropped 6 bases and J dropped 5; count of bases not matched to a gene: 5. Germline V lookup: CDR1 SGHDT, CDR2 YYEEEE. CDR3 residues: CASNDRGLDEQYF. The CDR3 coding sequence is TGTGCCAGCAACGACAGGGGGCTGGACGAGCAGTACTTC.

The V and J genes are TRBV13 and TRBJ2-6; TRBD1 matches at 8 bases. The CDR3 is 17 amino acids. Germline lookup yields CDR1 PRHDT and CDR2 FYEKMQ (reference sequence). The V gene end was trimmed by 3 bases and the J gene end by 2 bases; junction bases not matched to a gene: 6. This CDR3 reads CASSFGQGIAGANVLTF. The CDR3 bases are TGTGCCAGCAGCTTCGGACAGGGAATCGCTGGGGCCAACGTCCTGACTTTC.

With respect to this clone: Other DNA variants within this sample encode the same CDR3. The chain's CDR3 is CASSLGSNYGYTF. The DNA for the CDR3 is TGTGCCAGCAGCTTGGGCAGTAACTATGGCTACACCTTC. The rearrangement joins TRBV5-6 to TRBJ1-2; no clear D. There are 13 residues in the CDR3. V was pared by 0 bases and J by 1 base, with 4 bases between. Germline V gene sequence: CDR1 SGHDT, CDR2 YYEEEE.

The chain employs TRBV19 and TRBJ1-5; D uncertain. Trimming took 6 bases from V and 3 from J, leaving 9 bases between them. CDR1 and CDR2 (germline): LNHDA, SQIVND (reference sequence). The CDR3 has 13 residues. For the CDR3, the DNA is TGTGCCAGTAGATACGAGAACAATCAGCCCCAGCATTTT. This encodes CASRYENNQPQHF.

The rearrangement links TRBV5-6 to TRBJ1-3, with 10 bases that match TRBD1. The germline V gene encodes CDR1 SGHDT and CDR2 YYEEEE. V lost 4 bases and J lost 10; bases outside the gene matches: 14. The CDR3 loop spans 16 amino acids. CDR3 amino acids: CASSNPGQGIIGTIYF. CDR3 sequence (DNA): TGTGCCAGCAGCAACCCGGGACAGGGGATTATAGGTACCATATATTTT.

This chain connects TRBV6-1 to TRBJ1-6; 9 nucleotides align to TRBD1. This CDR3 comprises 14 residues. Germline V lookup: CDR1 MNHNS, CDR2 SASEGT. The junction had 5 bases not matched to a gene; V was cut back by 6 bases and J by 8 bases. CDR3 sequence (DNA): TGTGCCAGCAGGATACAGGGGGCCCATTCACCCCTCCACTTT. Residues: CASRIQGAHSPLHF.

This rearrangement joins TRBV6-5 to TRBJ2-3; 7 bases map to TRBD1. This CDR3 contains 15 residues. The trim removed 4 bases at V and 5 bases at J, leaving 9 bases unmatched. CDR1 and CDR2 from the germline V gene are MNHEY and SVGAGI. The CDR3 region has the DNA TGTGCCAGCAGTTTGGGGAACAGGGGACAAGATACGCAGTATTTT. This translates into CASSLGNRGQDTQYF.

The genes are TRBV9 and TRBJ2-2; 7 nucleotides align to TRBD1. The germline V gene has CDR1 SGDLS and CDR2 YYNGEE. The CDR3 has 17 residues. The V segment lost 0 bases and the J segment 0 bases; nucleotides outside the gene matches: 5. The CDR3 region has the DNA TGTGCCAGCAGCGTAGTAAGGGACAGCTCGAACACCGGGGAGCTGTTTTTT. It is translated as CASSVVRDSSNTGELFF.

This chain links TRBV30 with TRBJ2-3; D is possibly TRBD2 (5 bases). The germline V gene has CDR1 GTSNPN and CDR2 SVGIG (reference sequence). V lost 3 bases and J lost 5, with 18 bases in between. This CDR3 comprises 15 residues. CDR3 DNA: TGTGCCTGGAGCGCCGGGGTTCTAGTAAGAGATACGCAGTATTTT. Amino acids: CAWSAGVLVRDTQYF.

CDR3 in DNA: TGTGCCAGCAGTTCGGGGGGCTCGGCTTTCTTT. Its protein product is CASSSGGSAFF. J is TRBJ1-1 and V is TRBV27; tentatively, D is TRBD1 (6 bases). The CDR3 runs to 11 residues. Germline CDR1 and CDR2: MNHEY and SMNVEV (reference sequence). The ends were cut back, 4 bases at V and 11 bases at J, with 11 bases in the middle.